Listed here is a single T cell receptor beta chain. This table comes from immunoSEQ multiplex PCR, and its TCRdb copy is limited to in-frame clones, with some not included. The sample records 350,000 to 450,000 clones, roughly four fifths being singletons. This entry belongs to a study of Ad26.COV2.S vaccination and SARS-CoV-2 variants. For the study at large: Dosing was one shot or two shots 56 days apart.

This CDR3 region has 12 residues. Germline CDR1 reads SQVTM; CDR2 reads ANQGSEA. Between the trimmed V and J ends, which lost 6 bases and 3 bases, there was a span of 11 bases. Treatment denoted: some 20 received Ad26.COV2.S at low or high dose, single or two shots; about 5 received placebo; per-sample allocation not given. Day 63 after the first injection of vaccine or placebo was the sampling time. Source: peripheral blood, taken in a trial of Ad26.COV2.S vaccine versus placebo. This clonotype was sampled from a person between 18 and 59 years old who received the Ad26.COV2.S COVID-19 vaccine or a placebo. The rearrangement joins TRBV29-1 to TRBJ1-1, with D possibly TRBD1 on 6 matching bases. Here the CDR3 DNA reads TGCAGCGTCCGACAGGAGTACACTGAAGCTTTCTTT. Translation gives CSVRQEYTEAFF.